A single sample is the source of the 2 T cell receptor beta chains below, sequenced in a study of T cells after posttransplantation cyclophosphamide. Sequencing was performed with immunoSEQ multiplex PCR; in TCRdb, only in-frame clones are kept and a portion is missing. This repertoire shows about 19,000 clones, roughly 83% found once; its top ten account for 7.5% to 9.5%. Sequenced input: memory CD4+ T cells sorted from blood. These TCRs come from a man aged 30-40 years in good health and a related stem cell transplant donor.

The chain uses TRBV6-6 and TRBJ2-2; D is possibly TRBD2 (5 bases). Trimming cost V 7 bases and J 1 base, with 13 bases left between them. CDR3 length: 15 amino acids. Germline V lookup: CDR1 MNHNY, CDR2 SVGAGI (reference sequence). Here the CDR3 DNA reads TGTGCCAGCACCAGAAGTGGAGGGAACACCGGGGAGCTGTTTTTT. The encoded protein is CASTRSGGNTGELFF.

This clone has only one observation. The rearrangement joins TRBV28 to TRBJ2-5; D is ambiguous. Germline CDR1 MDHEN, CDR2 SYDVKM. CDR3 length equals 12 residues. Trimming stripped 6 bases from V and 1 base from J, with 6 bases between. The CDR3 DNA is TGTGCCAGCAGGGCTGTCCAAGAGACCCAGTACTTC. Translated: CASRAVQETQYF. Full variable domain (remainder filled in from reference TRBV28 and TRBJ2-5): DVKVTQSSRYLVKRTGEKVFLECVQDMDHENMFWYRQDPGLGLRLIYFSYDVKMKEKGDIPEGYSVSREKKERFSLILESASTNQTSMYLCASRAVQETQYFGPGTRLLVL.